This entry is about one TCR beta chain. Deletions cut 2 bases from V and 4 bases from J, with 15 bases between. The germline gives CDR1 ENHRY, CDR2 SYGVKD. This CDR3 has 16 residues. Donors of Cohort 3 who recovered were those that had two negative PCRs, clearance, or symptom resolution. Method: immunoSEQ multiplex PCR; TCRdb's copy keeps in-frame clones and lacks some. The sample holds some 490,000 clones; around nine tenths are singletons and the top ten take around 7.9%. The sample comes from a study of blood T cell repertoires in COVID-19. V and J are TRBV10-3 and TRBJ1-5; a possible D gene is TRBD1 (5 bases). This receptor was obtained from a woman aged 60 to 75 who had recovered from COVID-19. Sequenced: PBMCs or T cells enriched from blood (not recorded which). The CDR3 nucleotides read TGTGCCATCAGTGAGGACCCGGGGGAAGGGAATCAGCCCCAGCATTTT. Translated: CAISEDPGEGNQPQHF.